This T cell receptor beta chain was observed in a study of blood T cell repertoires in COVID-19. The method was immunoSEQ multiplex PCR; TCRdb's version includes in-frame clones alone and lacks a portion of them. Of some 410,000 clones detected, 88% appear once; the ten largest clones hold around 0.95%. Allocation to cohorts depended on clinical history reported by the participants. About this clone: The sample contains more than one DNA sequence encoding this CDR3.

Sequencing used PBMCs or T cells enriched from blood (not recorded which). This clonotype was sampled from a young woman with acute COVID-19.

The CDR3 region has the DNA TGTGCCACCACCGGAAGGGGCCCGGGGGATGAGCAGTTCTTC. The encoded protein is CATTGRGPGDEQFF. This chain links TRBV24-1 with TRBJ2-1, with D tentatively TRBD2 (6 bases). Germline CDR1 is KGHDR and CDR2 is SFDVKD. Trimming cost V 8 bases and J 8 bases, with 18 bases left between them. This CDR3 spans 14 amino acids.